Listed here are 5 T cell receptor beta chains from one sample, sequenced in a study of cytomegalovirus exposure and HLA in healthy donors. With 60 Vbeta and 13 Jbeta primers, the PCR was carried out. Sequencing was performed with immunoSEQ multiplex PCR; in TCRdb, only in-frame clones are kept and a portion is missing. The table shows over 100,000 clones, with 70% to 80% occurring only once. The sequenced sample was PBMCs. The source is a woman between 40 and 50 years old in good health and CMV-seropositive.

The chain has TRBV6-4 and TRBJ2-2; 7 positions match TRBD1. Germline assignment: CDR1 MRHNA and CDR2 SNTAGT. The CDR3 covers 15 residues. With V trimmed by 7 bases and J by 2 bases, 7 bases remained unmatched. For the CDR3, the DNA is TGTGCCAGCAAGATGGGGGACAGTAACACCGGGGAGCTGTTTTTT. As protein: CASKMGDSNTGELFF.

The chain has TRBV7-9 and TRBJ1-4; 7 bases are shared with TRBD1. Trimming cost V 2 bases and J 5 bases; bases outside gene matches: 8. Germline V CDR1 and CDR2: SEHNR, FQNEAQ (reference sequence). CDR3 length: 16 residues. CDR3: CASSLFTGVVNEKLFF. CDR3 DNA: TGTGCCAGCAGCTTATTTACAGGGGTGGTGAATGAAAAACTGTTTTTT.

This chain joins TRBV10-3 and TRBJ1-1, with D uncertain. CDR1 and CDR2 (germline): ENHRY, SYGVKD. There are 13 residues in the CDR3. The V end lost 3 bases, the J end lost 5 bases, and 10 bases lay between the germline ends. The CDR3 bases are TGTGCCATCAGTGACTATGCGGGGACTGAAGCTTTCTTT. Protein: CAISDYAGTEAFF.

This clone was detected only once. The V and J genes are TRBV11-1 and TRBJ2-3, with TRBD2 identical over 8 bases. This CDR3 has 15 residues. Germline V gene sequence: CDR1 SGHAT, CDR2 FQDESV (reference sequence). With 5 bases clipped from V and 1 base from J, the junction kept 5 bases outside the gene matches. The CDR3 is CASSQTGLGTDTQYF. CDR3 in DNA: TGTGCCAGCAGCCAGACGGGACTAGGCACAGATACGCAGTATTTT.

J is TRBJ1-1 and V is TRBV11-2; 7 bases map to TRBD1. The J segment lost 7 bases and the V segment lost 0 bases, leaving 2 bases of the junction unmatched. The germline V gene encodes CDR1 SGHAT and CDR2 FQNNGV. This CDR3 is 13 amino acids long. The CDR3 loop reads CASSLDDRDEAFF. The CDR3 DNA follows: TGTGCCAGCAGCTTAGATGACAGGGATGAAGCTTTCTTT. Combining the CDR3 with reference TRBV11-2 and TRBJ1-1 gives the whole variable domain EAGVAQSPRYKIIEKRQSVAFWCNPISGHATLYWYQQILGQGPKLLIQFQNNGVVDDSQLPKDRFSAERLKGVDSTLKIQPAKLEDSAVYLCASSLDDRDEAFFGQGTRLTVV.